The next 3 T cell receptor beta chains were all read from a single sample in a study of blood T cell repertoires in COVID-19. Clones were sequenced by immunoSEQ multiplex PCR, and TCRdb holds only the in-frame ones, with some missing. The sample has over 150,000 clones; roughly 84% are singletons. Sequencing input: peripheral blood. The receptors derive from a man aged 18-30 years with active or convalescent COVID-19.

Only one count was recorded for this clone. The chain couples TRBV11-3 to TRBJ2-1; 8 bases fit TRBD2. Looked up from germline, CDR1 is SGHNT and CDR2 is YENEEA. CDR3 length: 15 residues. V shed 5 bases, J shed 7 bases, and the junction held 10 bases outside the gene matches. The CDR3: CASSPGTRGGNEQFF. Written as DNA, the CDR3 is TGTGCCAGCAGCCCCGGGACTAGGGGGGGGAATGAGCAGTTCTTC.

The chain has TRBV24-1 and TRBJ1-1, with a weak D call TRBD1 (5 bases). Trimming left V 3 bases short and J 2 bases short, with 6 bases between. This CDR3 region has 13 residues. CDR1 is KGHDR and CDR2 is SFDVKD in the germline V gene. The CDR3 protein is CATSDDRNTEAFF. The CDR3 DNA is TGTGCCACCAGTGATGACAGAAACACTGAAGCTTTCTTT.

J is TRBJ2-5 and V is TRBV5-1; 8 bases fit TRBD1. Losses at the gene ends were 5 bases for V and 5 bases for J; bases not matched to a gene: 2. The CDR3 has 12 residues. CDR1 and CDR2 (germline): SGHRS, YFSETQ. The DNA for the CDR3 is TGCGCCAGCAGGACAGGGGCTGAGACCCAGTACTTC. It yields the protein CASRTGAETQYF. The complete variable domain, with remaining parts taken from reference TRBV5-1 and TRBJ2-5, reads KAGVTQTPRYLIKTRGQQVTLSCSPISGHRSVSWYQQTPGQGLQFLFEYFSETQRNKGNFPGRFSGRQFSNSRSEMNVSTLELGDSALYLCASRTGAETQYFGPGTRLLVL.